The 29 T cell receptor beta chains listed next were all sequenced from one sample in a study of yellow fever vaccine responses in identical twins. In TCRdb, the RT-PCR reads were re-called with MiXCR into one record per CDR3 protein. The repertoire holds about 19,000 distinct CDR3 sequences, around 70% seen once, with approximately 2.2% in the top ten. Sequencing used T cells from blood (PBMCs), unsorted or a sorted subset (not recorded which), obtained before or after yellow fever vaccination (not recorded which). All receptors come from a woman under 30 who received the yellow fever vaccine.

The J gene is TRBJ2-5, the V gene TRBV29-1; tentatively, D is TRBD2 (5 bases). CDR3 length: 11 amino acids. V gave up 5 bases and J gave up 3 bases, with 7 bases separating them. CDR1 is SQVTM, CDR2 ANQGSEA, per germline. Here the CDR3 DNA reads TGCAGCGTTATCGGGAAAGAGACCCAGTACTTC. This encodes CSVIGKETQYF. Full variable domain (rest looked up from reference TRBV29-1 and TRBJ2-5): SAVISQKPSRDICQRGTSLTIQCQVDSQVTMMFWYRQQPGQSLTLIATANQGSEATYESGFVIDKFPISRPNLTFSTLTVSNMSPEDSSIYLCSVIGKETQYFGPGTRLLVL.

The chain joins TRBV29-1 to TRBJ2-7; maybe TRBD1 (5 bases). V dropped 4 bases and J dropped 6 bases, with 13 bases sitting between them. The germline V gene has CDR1 SQVTM and CDR2 ANQGSEA. This CDR3 comprises 12 residues. DNA for the CDR3: TGCAGCGTTGGGACATTTCTGGGCGAGCAGTACTTC. Translating it yields CSVGTFLGEQYF.

V and J are TRBV7-2 and TRBJ2-1, with D unresolved. The germline gives CDR1 SGHTA, CDR2 FQGNSA. CDR3 length: 11 amino acids. The germline V and J ends were trimmed by 5 bases and 8 bases, with 7 bases remaining between them. CDR3 region: CASSAIYEQFF. CDR3 sequence (DNA): TGTGCCAGCAGCGCCATCTATGAGCAGTTCTTC. The full variable domain, with the rest looked up from reference TRBV7-2 and TRBJ2-1, is GAGVSQSPSNKVTEKGKDVELRCDPISGHTALYWYRQSLGQGLEFLIYFQGNSAPDKSGLPSDRFSAERTGGSVSTLTIQRTQQEDSAVYLCASSAIYEQFFGPGTRLTVL.

The rearrangement uses TRBV5-1 and TRBJ2-1; 7 nucleotides align to TRBD1. This CDR3 spans 16 amino acids. V dropped 4 bases and J dropped 5; count of bases not matched to a gene: 12. Germline CDR1 reads SGHRS; CDR2 reads YFSETQ. Here the CDR3 reads CASSPTGDNGNNEQFF. DNA for the CDR3: TGCGCCAGCAGCCCTACAGGGGACAACGGGAACAATGAGCAGTTCTTC.

The chain is built from TRBV29-1 and TRBJ1-2; D is unclear. CDR1 and CDR2 (germline): SQVTM, ANQGSEA. The CDR3 has 14 residues. V was clipped by 4 bases and J by 2 bases, with 14 bases between them. CDR3 coding DNA: TGCAGCGTTGGCTTACGACTGGGCAACTATGGCTACACCTTC. This sequence encodes CSVGLRLGNYGYTF. Full variable domain (outside the CDR3, taken from reference TRBV29-1 and TRBJ1-2): SAVISQKPSRDICQRGTSLTIQCQVDSQVTMMFWYRQQPGQSLTLIATANQGSEATYESGFVIDKFPISRPNLTFSTLTVSNMSPEDSSIYLCSVGLRLGNYGYTFGSGTRLTVV.

V and J are TRBV11-3 and TRBJ1-3; D perhaps matches TRBD1 (5 bases). Trimming took off 0 bases at V and 1 base at J, with 10 bases between the two ends. The germline gives CDR1 SGHNT, CDR2 YENEEA. The CDR3 sequence is 16 residues long. CDR3 in amino acids: CASSLDLQGSGNTIYF. For the CDR3, the DNA is TGTGCCAGCAGCTTAGACCTCCAGGGTTCTGGAAACACCATATATTTT.

The chain has TRBV30 and TRBJ2-3, with D perhaps matching TRBD2 (7 bases). The CDR3 totals 14 residues. The V end lost 4 bases, the J end lost 1 base, and 12 bases lay between the germline ends. Germline lookup yields CDR1 GTSNPN and CDR2 SVGIG (reference sequence). The CDR3 DNA is TGTGCCTGGATAAGGGGGGGGCGCACAGATACGCAGTATTTT. Amino acids: CAWIRGGRTDTQYF.

The V and J genes are TRBV10-3 and TRBJ2-3; D not resolved. The CDR3 sequence is 12 residues long. V lost 5 bases to trimming and J lost 2 bases, with 5 bases between them. Germline loops: CDR1 ENHRY, CDR2 SYGVKD. The CDR3 spells CAISLNTDTQYF. CDR3 DNA sequence: TGTGCCATCAGTCTCAACACAGATACGCAGTATTTT.

The V call is TRBV19, the J call TRBJ1-6, with D hard to call. Germline CDR1 is LNHDA and CDR2 is SQIVND (reference sequence). Trimming took off 3 bases at V and 6 bases at J, with 3 bases between the two ends. The CDR3 runs 12 residues. CDR3 region: CASSMTNSPLHF. In DNA form, the CDR3 reads TGTGCCAGTAGTATGACTAATTCACCCCTCCACTTT.

This clonotype was detected only a few times. The rearrangement links TRBV7-3 to TRBJ2-5, with D perhaps TRBD2 (6 bases). The germline V gene encodes CDR1 SGHTA and CDR2 FQGTGA. The CDR3 extends over 15 amino acids. V lost 2 bases, J lost 5 bases, and 15 bases lay in between. The CDR3 bases are TGTGCCAGCAGCTTACGGGGGAGGTTTGGGGAGACCCAGTACTTC. Protein sequence: CASSLRGRFGETQYF. The full variable domain, with the rest looked up from reference TRBV7-3 and TRBJ2-5, is GAGVSQTPSNKVTEKGKYVELRCDPISGHTALYWYRQSLGQGPEFLIYFQGTGAADDSGLPNDRFFAVRPEGSVSTLKIQRTERGDSAVYLCASSLRGRFGETQYFGPGTRLLVL.

This chain links TRBV7-1 with TRBJ2-5, with D maybe TRBD2 (7 bases). TRBV7-1 is given ORF status, its function remaining uncertain. The ends were cut back, 5 bases at V and 4 bases at J, with 26 bases in the middle. The CDR3 runs 18 residues. CDR3 DNA sequence: TGTGCCAGCAGCCCATCGCACCGGGGGGCCGTCGATGGAGAGACCCAGTACTTC. Translating it yields CASSPSHRGAVDGETQYF.

The rearrangement uses TRBV29-1 and TRBJ2-7, with D hard to call. Trimming pared 3 bases from V and 0 bases from J, leaving 6 bases between. Germline V gives CDR1 SQVTM, CDR2 ANQGSEA. The CDR3 extends over 12 amino acids. CDR3 DNA: TGCAGCGTTGAGGCCAACTCCTACGAGCAGTACTTC. It is translated as CSVEANSYEQYF.

This clonotype was detected a few times. The chain couples TRBV11-1 to TRBJ1-6; possible D gene TRBD1, 5 bases. Germline loops: CDR1 SGHAT, CDR2 FQDESV (reference sequence). The V and J ends lost 3 bases and 10 bases respectively, with 13 bases between them. The CDR3 is 14 amino acids. The CDR3 region is CASSFTGAGSPLHF. The CDR3 coding sequence is TGTGCCAGCAGCTTCACAGGCGCCGGGTCACCCCTCCACTTT. The full variable domain, completed using reference TRBV11-1 and TRBJ1-6, is EAEVAQSPRYKITEKSQAVAFWCDPISGHATLYWYRQILGQGPELLVQFQDESVVDDSQLPKDRFSAERLKGVDSTLKIQPAELGDSAMYLCASSFTGAGSPLHFGNGTRLTVT.

The chain carries TRBV11-3 and TRBJ2-1, with D possibly being TRBD2 (6 bases). The CDR3 runs to 15 residues. The ends were cut back, 4 bases at V and 6 bases at J, with 16 bases in the middle. Looked up from germline, CDR1 is SGHNT and CDR2 is YENEEA. As DNA, the CDR3 is TGTGCCAGCAGCTCCCACAACCGACTAGTCAATGAGCAGTTCTTC. Encoded protein: CASSSHNRLVNEQFF. The complete variable domain, with remaining parts taken from reference TRBV11-3 and TRBJ2-1, reads EAGVVQSPRYKIIEKKQPVAFWCNPISGHNTLYWYLQNLGQGPELLIRYENEEAVDDSQLPKDRFSAERLKGVDSTLKIQPAELGDSAVYLCASSSHNRLVNEQFFGPGTRLTVL.

The genes are TRBV29-1 and TRBJ2-1; D not resolved. The germline gives CDR1 SQVTM, CDR2 ANQGSEA. With 8 bases removed from V and 0 bases from J, the gap between germline ends came to 11 bases. The CDR3 is 13 amino acids. Here the CDR3 reads CSLSRSSYNEQFF. CDR3 nucleotides: TGCAGCCTAAGCAGGAGCTCCTACAATGAGCAGTTCTTC.

The chain employs TRBV7-6 and TRBJ2-1, with D unclear. CDR3 length equals 12 residues. CDR1 SGHVS and CDR2 FNYEAQ come from the germline V gene. Trimming cost V 5 bases and J 4 bases, with 6 bases left between them. Written as DNA, the CDR3 is TGTGCCAGCAGCGATCGGTACAATGAGCAGTTCTTC. Translation gives CASSDRYNEQFF.

The chain joins TRBV11-3 to TRBJ2-7, with D perhaps matching TRBD2 (6 bases). Deletions cut 1 base from V and 7 bases from J, with 20 bases between. The CDR3 is made up of 16 amino acids. The germline CDR1 and CDR2 sequences are SGHNT and YENEEA. For the CDR3, the DNA is TGTGCCAGCAGCTTAGGAGGAGCGGGTACAAGTAGGGAGCAGTACTTC. As protein: CASSLGGAGTSREQYF. Full variable domain (remainder filled in from reference TRBV11-3 and TRBJ2-7): EAGVVQSPRYKIIEKKQPVAFWCNPISGHNTLYWYLQNLGQGPELLIRYENEEAVDDSQLPKDRFSAERLKGVDSTLKIQPAELGDSAVYLCASSLGGAGTSREQYFGPGTRLTVT.

This CDR3 is CASSLSGYNEQFF. The CDR3 bases are TGTGCCAGCAGCTTAAGCGGCTACAATGAGCAGTTCTTC. This rearrangement joins TRBV7-3 to TRBJ2-1; D is unclear. In germline, CDR1 is SGHTA, CDR2 FQGTGA. V lost 1 base and J 3 bases, leaving 4 bases between the germline ends. The CDR3 covers 13 residues. The full variable domain, completed using reference TRBV7-3 and TRBJ2-1, is GAGVSQTPSNKVTEKGKYVELRCDPISGHTALYWYRQSLGQGPEFLIYFQGTGAADDSGLPNDRFFAVRPEGSVSTLKIQRTERGDSAVYLCASSLSGYNEQFFGPGTRLTVL.

V is TRBV4-1 and J is TRBJ2-7; no clear D. The CDR3 is 13 residues long. Trimming pared 2 bases from V and 3 bases from J, leaving 8 bases between. Germline V gives CDR1 MGHRA, CDR2 YSYEKL. The CDR3: CASSQSSVYEQYF. CDR3 DNA: TGCGCCAGCAGCCAATCGAGTGTCTACGAGCAGTACTTC.

The CDR3 is CASSSSSYEQYV. The CDR3 coding sequence is TGTGCCAGCTCAAGCAGTTCCTACGAGCAGTACGTC. The rearrangement joins TRBV18 to TRBJ2-7, with no clear D. The CDR3 consists of 12 residues. Deletions cut 5 bases from V and 1 base from J, with 6 bases between. CDR1 and CDR2 from the germline V gene are KGHSH and LQKENI.

The chain has TRBV5-1 and TRBJ1-4; D remains ambiguous. The CDR3 contains 13 residues. Germline V gives CDR1 SGHRS, CDR2 YFSETQ. Trimming stripped 0 bases from V and 6 bases from J, with 6 bases between. The CDR3 DNA follows: TGCGCCAGCAGCTTGGTAACAGATGAAAAACTGTTTTTT. Its translation is CASSLVTDEKLFF.

V usage is TRBV9 and J usage is TRBJ2-1, with 10 bases that match TRBD2. The germline gives CDR1 SGDLS, CDR2 YYNGEE. The CDR3 spans 16 residues. With V trimmed by 2 bases and J by 0 bases, 2 bases remained unmatched. DNA of the CDR3: TGTGCCAGCAGCGTTTCTAGCGGGAGCTCCTACAATGAGCAGTTCTTC. The encoded protein is CASSVSSGSSYNEQFF.

The chain carries TRBV11-1 and TRBJ1-2; 7 nucleotides line up with TRBD1. This CDR3 region has 13 residues. Germline CDR1 and CDR2: SGHAT and FQDESV (reference sequence). The V segment lost 2 bases and the J segment 5 bases; nucleotides outside the gene matches: 2. The CDR3 protein is CASSLLTGYGYTF. CDR3 nucleotide sequence: TGTGCCAGCAGCTTATTGACAGGGTATGGCTACACCTTC.

The V call is TRBV29-1, the J call TRBJ1-1, with TRBD1 as a possible D gene (5 bases). The CDR3 loop spans 12 amino acids. The germline CDR1 and CDR2 sequences are SQVTM and ANQGSEA. Trimming left V 6 bases short and J 1 base short, with 9 bases between. CDR3 loop: CSVRRGNTEAFF. The CDR3 DNA reads as TGCAGCGTGAGAAGGGGGAACACTGAAGCTTTCTTT.

This chain connects TRBV3-1 to TRBJ2-3, with a weak D call TRBD2 (7 bases). The CDR3 loop spans 16 amino acids. Trimming removed 1 base from V and 4 bases from J, with 15 bases in between. Germline CDR1 LGHDT, CDR2 YNNKEL (reference sequence). CDR3 residues: CASSQVLRGLPDTQYF. The CDR3 region has the DNA TGTGCCAGCAGCCAAGTTCTGCGGGGGCTGCCAGATACGCAGTATTTT.

This clonotype was detected a few times. The chain joins TRBV10-3 to TRBJ1-5, with a tentative D call TRBD1 (5 bases). V gave up 4 bases and J gave up 1 base, with 17 bases separating them. The CDR3 extends over 17 amino acids. Germline V gene lookup returns CDR1 ENHRY and CDR2 SYGVKD. CDR3 in DNA: TGTGCCATCAGTGCTTCTAGCGGTCAGGGCAGCAATCAGCCCCAGCATTTT. This sequence encodes CAISASSGQGSNQPQHF.

The table lists this clonotype with a count of one. The rearrangement links TRBV29-1 to TRBJ2-3; D is ambiguous. V was trimmed by 4 bases and J by 2 bases, leaving 7 bases between them. The CDR3 consists of 12 residues. Germline loops: CDR1 SQVTM, CDR2 ANQGSEA. The CDR3 DNA reads TGCAGCGTTGTACCGAACACAGATACGCAGTATTTT. It specifies CSVVPNTDTQYF.

The V and J genes are TRBV13 and TRBJ2-1; 7 bases map to TRBD1. Germline V CDR1 and CDR2: PRHDT, FYEKMQ (reference sequence). V shed 6 bases, J shed 5 bases, and the junction held 10 bases outside the gene matches. The CDR3 is 15 amino acids. The CDR3 protein is CASRKPGQINNEQFF. In DNA form, the CDR3 reads TGTGCCAGCAGAAAACCGGGACAGATAAACAATGAGCAGTTCTTC.

The table lists this clonotype with a few counts. The chain joins TRBV29-1 to TRBJ1-1; D ambiguous. From germline, CDR1 is SQVTM and CDR2 ANQGSEA. The CDR3 loop spans 14 amino acids. Trimming pared 1 base from V and 1 base from J, leaving 10 bases between. This CDR3 reads CSVEAQTANTEAFF. CDR3 nucleotides: TGCAGCGTTGAAGCCCAGACGGCGAACACTGAAGCTTTCTTT.